Listed below are T cell receptor beta chains from one sample, sequenced in a study of T-cell reconstitution after alpha-beta-depleted transplantation in children. MiXCR, applied by TCRdb to the PCR reads, yields one record per CDR3 protein. The sample has tens of thousands of distinct CDR3 sequences; about a sixth are singletons. Sample: PBMCs, mostly from graft donor cells, taken 360 days after TCRalphabeta/CD19-depleted stem cell transplant. Receptors were obtained from a male patient between 2 and 10 years old who had a stem cell transplant for acute lymphoblastic leukemia, so the T cells may come from the graft donor. Each CDR3 is given with its conserved first and last residue. A D gene is named only where the DNA matches it firmly. Where a row states a size, it is once, few, many or the class of an expanded clone; other rows omit it.

j_call: TRBJ2-5
d_call: -
clone_size: -
v_call: TRBV12-3/TRBV12-4
cdr3_aa: CASCLFAYQETQYF
cdr3_nt: TGTGCCAGCTGTTTATTCGCGTACCAAGAGACCCAGTACTTC

j_call: TRBJ2-7
d_call: TRBD1
clone_size: -
v_call: TRBV7-9
cdr3_aa: CASSLGRDRGFYEQYF
cdr3_nt: TGTGCCAGCAGCTTAGGGAGGGACAGGGGGTTCTACGAGCAGTACTTC

j_call: TRBJ2-2
d_call: TRBD2
clone_size: many
v_call: TRBV12-3/TRBV12-4
cdr3_aa: CASSFLTSGGTGELFF
cdr3_nt: TGTGCCAGCAGTTTCCTGACTAGCGGGGGCACCGGGGAGCTGTTTTTT

j_call: TRBJ2-5
d_call: TRBD2
clone_size: many
v_call: TRBV5-1
cdr3_aa: CASSLAGAGEETQYF
cdr3_nt: TGCGCCAGCAGCTTAGCGGGAGCGGGGGAAGAGACCCAGTACTTC

j_call: TRBJ2-1
d_call: -
clone_size: many
v_call: TRBV12-3/TRBV12-4
cdr3_aa: CASSLSTVLGEFF
cdr3_nt: TGTGCCAGCAGTTTGAGTACGGTCCTAGGGGAGTTCTTC

j_call: TRBJ2-3
d_call: TRBD1
clone_size: many
v_call: TRBV12-3/TRBV12-4
cdr3_aa: CASSPNFGRGLADTQYF
cdr3_nt: TGTGCCAGCAGTCCGAATTTTGGCAGGGGGTTAGCAGATACGCAGTATTTT

j_call: TRBJ2-5
d_call: TRBD2
clone_size: few
v_call: TRBV28
cdr3_aa: CATQLAPYGGVQETQYF
cdr3_nt: TGTGCCACCCAGCTGGCCCCTTATGGGGGGGTCCAAGAGACCCAGTACTTC

j_call: TRBJ1-5
d_call: -
clone_size: few
v_call: TRBV6-5
cdr3_aa: CASSYGSSYQPQHF
cdr3_nt: TGTGCCAGCAGTTACGGTTCTTCGTATCAGCCCCAGCATTTT

j_call: TRBJ1-4
d_call: TRBD1
clone_size: many
v_call: TRBV7-9
cdr3_aa: CASSKPWDSLNEKLFF
cdr3_nt: TGTGCCAGCAGCAAACCCTGGGACAGCCTAAATGAAAAACTGTTTTTT

j_call: TRBJ2-3
d_call: -
clone_size: -
v_call: TRBV4-1
cdr3_aa: CASSQVDIRLTDTQYF
cdr3_nt: TGCGCCAGCAGCCAAGTGGACATTAGGTTGACAGATACGCAGTATTTT

j_call: TRBJ2-7
d_call: -
clone_size: -
v_call: TRBV19
cdr3_aa: CASSISGAPYEQYF
cdr3_nt: TGTGCCAGTAGTATATCAGGGGCGCCTTACGAGCAGTACTTC

j_call: TRBJ2-7
d_call: -
clone_size: -
v_call: TRBV7-2
cdr3_aa: CASNHFRCQVQYF
cdr3_nt: TGTGCCAGCAACCACTTCCGCTGTCAAGTCCAGTACTTC

j_call: TRBJ2-2
d_call: TRBD2
clone_size: -
v_call: TRBV12-3/TRBV12-4
cdr3_aa: CASRLLAGGLLGTGELFF
cdr3_nt: TGTGCCAGCAGGCTACTAGCGGGAGGCCTCTTGGGCACCGGGGAGCTGTTTTTT

j_call: TRBJ2-5
d_call: TRBD2
clone_size: -
v_call: TRBV11-2
cdr3_aa: CASSSTSGMLETQYF
cdr3_nt: TGTGCCAGCAGTTCGACTAGCGGGATGTTGGAGACCCAGTACTTC

j_call: TRBJ2-3
d_call: TRBD2
clone_size: few
v_call: TRBV7-9
cdr3_aa: CASSLLAGGTDTQYF
cdr3_nt: TGTGCCAGCAGCCTCCTAGCGGGGGGCACAGATACGCAGTATTTT

j_call: TRBJ2-5
d_call: -
clone_size: -
v_call: TRBV18
cdr3_aa: CASSPNQLETQYF
cdr3_nt: TGTGCCAGCTCACCAAATCAGTTAGAGACCCAGTACTTC

j_call: TRBJ2-3
d_call: -
clone_size: few
v_call: TRBV27
cdr3_aa: CASSLITTDTQYF
cdr3_nt: TGTGCCAGCAGTTTAATCACCACAGATACGCAGTATTTT

j_call: TRBJ2-5
d_call: -
clone_size: many
v_call: TRBV29-1
cdr3_aa: CSARSGAEETQYF
cdr3_nt: TGCAGCGCACGGTCGGGGGCTGAGGAGACCCAGTACTTC

j_call: TRBJ2-7
d_call: -
clone_size: few
v_call: TRBV20-1
cdr3_aa: CSARVDDEQYF
cdr3_nt: TGCAGTGCTAGAGTGGACGACGAGCAGTACTTC

j_call: TRBJ2-2
d_call: TRBD1
clone_size: many
v_call: TRBV11-3
cdr3_aa: CASSRPGQRNTGELFF
cdr3_nt: TGTGCCAGCAGCCGACCGGGACAGAGAAACACCGGGGAGCTGTTTTTT

j_call: TRBJ2-7
d_call: TRBD2
clone_size: -
v_call: TRBV5-1
cdr3_aa: CASSKAGGPFEQYF
cdr3_nt: TGCGCCAGCAGCAAAGCGGGAGGGCCGTTCGAGCAGTACTTC

j_call: TRBJ1-1
d_call: TRBD1
clone_size: many
v_call: TRBV2
cdr3_aa: CASLFQGTGMNTEAFF
cdr3_nt: TGTGCCAGCCTCTTTCAAGGGACAGGGATGAACACTGAAGCTTTCTTT

j_call: TRBJ2-3
d_call: -
clone_size: -
v_call: TRBV6-1
cdr3_aa: CASSPRTRADTQYF
cdr3_nt: TGTGCCAGCAGTCCCCGGACACGGGCAGATACGCAGTATTTT

j_call: TRBJ1-1
d_call: TRBD1
clone_size: few
v_call: TRBV11-3
cdr3_aa: CASSAGTGRANTEAFF
cdr3_nt: TGTGCCAGCAGCGCAGGGACAGGGAGGGCGAACACTGAAGCTTTCTTT

j_call: TRBJ2-7
d_call: TRBD1
clone_size: -
v_call: TRBV3-1
cdr3_aa: CASSQQAQGTYEQYF
cdr3_nt: TGTGCCAGCAGCCAGCAAGCACAGGGGACCTACGAGCAGTACTTC

j_call: TRBJ2-1
d_call: TRBD2
clone_size: -
v_call: TRBV7-9
cdr3_aa: CASSRAGSYNEQFF
cdr3_nt: TGTGCCAGCAGCCGAGCGGGATCCTACAATGAGCAGTTCTTC

j_call: TRBJ2-5
d_call: -
clone_size: -
v_call: TRBV24-1
cdr3_aa: CATNAGPQETQYF
cdr3_nt: TGTGCCACCAATGCCGGGCCCCAAGAGACCCAGTACTTC

j_call: TRBJ1-1
d_call: -
clone_size: -
v_call: TRBV2
cdr3_aa: CASIFEDYTEAFF
cdr3_nt: TGTGCCAGCATTTTCGAAGACTACACTGAAGCTTTCTTT

j_call: TRBJ2-7
d_call: -
clone_size: few
v_call: TRBV10-3
cdr3_aa: CAISESKGGAYEQYF
cdr3_nt: TGTGCCATCAGTGAGTCGAAAGGGGGAGCCTACGAGCAGTACTTC

j_call: TRBJ2-1
d_call: -
clone_size: -
v_call: TRBV1
cdr3_aa: CTSSHPDYPVWYNEQFF
cdr3_nt: TGCACCAGCAGCCATCCCGACTACCCGGTCTGGTACAATGAGCAGTTCTTC

j_call: TRBJ2-7
d_call: TRBD2
clone_size: few
v_call: TRBV27
cdr3_aa: CASRGLAGGQYEQYF
cdr3_nt: TGTGCCAGCAGAGGACTAGCGGGAGGGCAATACGAGCAGTACTTC

j_call: TRBJ2-7
d_call: TRBD2
clone_size: many
v_call: TRBV10-1
cdr3_aa: CQREGIHEQYF
cdr3_nt: TGCCAGAGGGAGGGGATTCACGAGCAGTACTTC

j_call: TRBJ1-6
d_call: -
clone_size: few
v_call: TRBV10-3
cdr3_aa: CAISESSFSYNSPLHF
cdr3_nt: TGTGCCATCAGTGAGTCCAGTTTCTCCTATAATTCACCCCTCCACTTT

j_call: TRBJ2-3
d_call: -
clone_size: -
v_call: TRBV7-8
cdr3_aa: CASSLAPLRSRTDTQYF
cdr3_nt: TGTGCCAGCAGCTTAGCCCCCTTGAGGTCCCGCACAGATACGCAGTATTTT

j_call: TRBJ2-7
d_call: -
clone_size: many
v_call: TRBV6-5
cdr3_aa: CASSQAGTSGHEQYF
cdr3_nt: TGTGCCAGCAGTCAGGCGGGAACATCGGGCCACGAGCAGTACTTC

j_call: TRBJ2-1
d_call: TRBD2
clone_size: -
v_call: TRBV4-1
cdr3_aa: CASSQLGLPGDEQFF
cdr3_nt: TGCGCCAGCAGCCAACTGGGACTACCAGGCGATGAGCAGTTCTTC

j_call: TRBJ2-7
d_call: -
clone_size: -
v_call: TRBV7-9
cdr3_aa: CASSSSMRSYEQYF
cdr3_nt: TGTGCCAGCAGCTCCTCTATGAGATCCTACGAGCAGTACTTC